A selection of T cell receptor beta chains follows, all from one sample in a study of T cell responses to AZD1222 COVID-19 vaccine. This table comes from immunoSEQ multiplex PCR, and its TCRdb copy is limited to in-frame clones, with some not included. The table includes roughly 150,000 clones, 90% detected once. The sequences come from peripheral blood, collected on day 0 of AZD1222 vaccination. These receptors all come from an adult in good health. Both conserved end residues are part of each CDR3. A D gene is named only where the DNA matches it firmly. Not every row has a clone size; where given, it reads once, few, many or a size class.

len: 14; abundance: -; d_gene: -; v_gene: TRBV7-2; j_gene: TRBJ1-4; CDR3aa: CASSSGTRNEKLFF; CDR3nt: TGTGCCAGCAGCTCCGGGACTCGGAATGAAAAACTGTTTTTT
len: 16; abundance: -; d_gene: -; v_gene: TRBV2; j_gene: TRBJ1-5; CDR3aa: CASSGSPPGGNQPQHF; CDR3nt: TGTGCCAGCAGTGGTAGCCCCCCGGGAGGCAATCAGCCCCAGCATTTT
len: 14; abundance: once; d_gene: -; v_gene: TRBV7-2; j_gene: TRBJ1-5; CDR3aa: CASSLRRGNQPQHF; CDR3nt: TGTGCCAGCAGCCTACGGCGGGGGAATCAGCCCCAGCATTTT
len: 16; abundance: -; d_gene: -; v_gene: TRBV3-1/TRBV3-2; j_gene: TRBJ2-1; CDR3aa: CASSPRDNLNYNEQFF; CDR3nt: TGTGCCAGCAGCCCGAGGGACAACCTAAATTACAATGAGCAGTTCTTC
len: 16; abundance: -; d_gene: -; v_gene: TRBV28; j_gene: TRBJ1-2; CDR3aa: CASSDTPREGRDGYTF; CDR3nt: TGTGCCAGCAGCGATACTCCCCGGGAAGGCCGGGATGGCTACACCTTC
len: 12; abundance: -; d_gene: -; v_gene: TRBV11-2; j_gene: TRBJ1-2; CDR3aa: CASSLGGYGYTF; CDR3nt: TGTGCCAGCAGCTTAGGTGGCTATGGCTACACCTTC
len: 12; abundance: -; d_gene: -; v_gene: TRBV11-2; j_gene: TRBJ2-1; CDR3aa: CASSPLYNEQFF; CDR3nt: TGTGCCAGCAGCCCACTCTACAATGAGCAGTTCTTC
len: 14; abundance: -; d_gene: -; v_gene: TRBV7-2; j_gene: TRBJ2-7; CDR3aa: CASSLAPSSYEQYF; CDR3nt: TGTGCCAGCAGTCTAGCGCCAAGCTCCTACGAGCAGTACTTC
len: 16; abundance: few; d_gene: -; v_gene: TRBV7-2; j_gene: TRBJ1-5; CDR3aa: CASSFISQIGNQPQHF; CDR3nt: TGTGCCAGCAGCTTCATCTCTCAAATCGGCAATCAGCCCCAGCATTTT
len: 12; abundance: -; d_gene: -; v_gene: TRBV4-1; j_gene: TRBJ2-1; CDR3aa: CASSPGPHEQFF; CDR3nt: TGCGCCAGCAGCCCGGGTCCCCATGAGCAGTTCTTC
len: 14; abundance: -; d_gene: TRBD1; v_gene: TRBV6-1; j_gene: TRBJ1-5; CDR3aa: CASGGDSRNQPQHF; CDR3nt: TGTGCCAGCGGGGGGGACAGTCGCAATCAGCCCCAGCATTTT
len: 13; abundance: once; d_gene: -; v_gene: TRBV3-1/TRBV3-2; j_gene: TRBJ1-1; CDR3aa: CASSQLMNTEAFF; CDR3nt: TGTGCCAGCAGCCAGTTGATGAACACTGAAGCTTTCTTT
len: 14; abundance: -; d_gene: TRBD1; v_gene: TRBV5-1; j_gene: TRBJ1-2; CDR3aa: CASTQTGANYGYTF; CDR3nt: TGCGCCAGCACACAGACAGGGGCTAACTATGGCTACACCTTC
len: 15; abundance: -; d_gene: -; v_gene: TRBV27; j_gene: TRBJ1-5; CDR3aa: CASSLGGVGHQPQHF; CDR3nt: TGTGCCAGCAGCCTAGGGGGGGTCGGGCATCAGCCCCAGCATTTT
len: 14; abundance: -; d_gene: -; v_gene: TRBV28; j_gene: TRBJ1-2; CDR3aa: CASSFYQTNYGYTF; CDR3nt: TGTGCCAGCAGTTTTTACCAGACCAACTATGGCTACACCTTC
len: 14; abundance: few; d_gene: -; v_gene: TRBV21-1; j_gene: TRBJ1-4; CDR3aa: CASSKDRVGEKLFF; CDR3nt: TGTGCCAGCAGCAAAGACAGGGTAGGTGAAAAACTGTTTTTT
len: 14; abundance: -; d_gene: TRBD2; v_gene: TRBV10-3; j_gene: TRBJ2-7; CDR3aa: CAIGGKTSGYEQYF; CDR3nt: TGTGCCATCGGGGGTAAGACTAGCGGCTACGAGCAGTACTTC
len: 11; abundance: -; d_gene: -; v_gene: TRBV20-1; j_gene: TRBJ1-5; CDR3aa: CSARVNGPQHF; CDR3nt: TGCAGTGCTAGAGTGAATGGGCCCCAGCATTTT
len: 15; abundance: -; d_gene: TRBD1; v_gene: TRBV4-3; j_gene: TRBJ2-3; CDR3aa: CASSSRDRVTDTQYF; CDR3nt: TGCGCCAGCAGCAGCCGGGACAGGGTCACAGATACGCAGTATTTT
len: 15; abundance: -; d_gene: -; v_gene: TRBV28; j_gene: TRBJ2-5; CDR3aa: CASSKQGGLQETQYF; CDR3nt: TGTGCCAGCAGTAAACAGGGGGGACTACAAGAGACCCAGTACTTC
len: 20; abundance: -; d_gene: TRBD2; v_gene: TRBV19; j_gene: TRBJ2-1; CDR3aa: CASSIIRATGLAGLGNEQFF; CDR3nt: TGTGCCAGTAGTATAATTCGGGCGACGGGACTAGCGGGATTGGGCAATGAGCAGTTCTTC
len: 13; abundance: -; d_gene: -; v_gene: TRBV2; j_gene: TRBJ2-2; CDR3aa: CARGMGNTGELFF; CDR3nt: TGTGCCAGGGGAATGGGGAACACCGGGGAGCTGTTTTTT
len: 14; abundance: -; d_gene: -; v_gene: TRBV19; j_gene: TRBJ2-1; CDR3aa: CASTPDSSYNEQFF; CDR3nt: TGTGCCAGTACCCCGGACAGCTCCTACAATGAGCAGTTCTTC
len: 12; abundance: -; d_gene: TRBD1; v_gene: TRBV7-9; j_gene: TRBJ1-1; CDR3aa: CASSFDMQGEFF; CDR3nt: TGTGCCAGCAGCTTTGATATGCAGGGGGAATTTTTT
len: 15; abundance: -; d_gene: TRBD1; v_gene: TRBV5-1; j_gene: TRBJ1-1; CDR3aa: CASSVPGTGNTEAFF; CDR3nt: TGCGCCAGCAGCGTCCCCGGGACAGGGAACACTGAAGCTTTCTTT
len: 15; abundance: -; d_gene: -; v_gene: TRBV4-1; j_gene: TRBJ1-1; CDR3aa: CASSQGGVMNTEAFF; CDR3nt: TGCGCCAGCAGCCAGGGAGGGGTCATGAACACTGAAGCTTTCTTT
len: 14; abundance: -; d_gene: -; v_gene: TRBV10-3; j_gene: TRBJ1-2; CDR3aa: CAISGAHTNYGYTF; CDR3nt: TGTGCCATCAGTGGAGCTCACACTAACTATGGCTACACCTTC
len: 14; abundance: -; d_gene: -; v_gene: TRBV5-4; j_gene: TRBJ2-7; CDR3aa: CASSLWRGPSEQYF; CDR3nt: TGTGCCAGCAGCTTATGGCGGGGGCCTTCCGAGCAGTACTTC
len: 13; abundance: -; d_gene: -; v_gene: TRBV18; j_gene: TRBJ2-7; CDR3aa: CASSPGSDYEQYF; CDR3nt: TGTGCCAGCTCACCTGGTTCAGACTACGAGCAGTACTTC
len: 15; abundance: -; d_gene: -; v_gene: TRBV19; j_gene: TRBJ1-5; CDR3aa: CASSIQQDSNQPQHF; CDR3nt: TGTGCCAGTAGTATACAACAGGATAGCAATCAGCCCCAGCATTTT
len: 16; abundance: -; d_gene: -; v_gene: TRBV2; j_gene: TRBJ2-7; CDR3aa: CASSDSPGASTYEQYF; CDR3nt: TGTGCCAGCAGCGACTCCCCCGGCGCGTCTACCTACGAGCAGTACTTC
len: 15; abundance: -; d_gene: -; v_gene: TRBV6-2/TRBV6-3; j_gene: TRBJ2-7; CDR3aa: CASSYGQGGLYEQYF; CDR3nt: TGTGCCAGCAGTTACGGTCAGGGGGGACTCTACGAGCAGTACTTC
len: 17; abundance: -; d_gene: -; v_gene: TRBV4-2; j_gene: TRBJ2-1; CDR3aa: CASTGATGTGYDNEQFF; CDR3nt: TGTGCCAGCACCGGGGCGACCGGGACGGGGTATGACAATGAGCAGTTCTTC